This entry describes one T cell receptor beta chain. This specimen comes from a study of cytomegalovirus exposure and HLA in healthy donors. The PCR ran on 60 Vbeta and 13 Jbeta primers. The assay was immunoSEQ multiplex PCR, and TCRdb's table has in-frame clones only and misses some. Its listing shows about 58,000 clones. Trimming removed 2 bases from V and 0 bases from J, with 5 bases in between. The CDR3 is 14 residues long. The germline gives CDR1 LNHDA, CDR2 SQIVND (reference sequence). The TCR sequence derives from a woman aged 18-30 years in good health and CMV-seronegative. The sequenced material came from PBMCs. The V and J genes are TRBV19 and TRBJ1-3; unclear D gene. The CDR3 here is CASSIQDSGNTIYF. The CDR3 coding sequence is TGTGCCAGTAGTATACAGGACTCTGGAAACACCATATATTTT.